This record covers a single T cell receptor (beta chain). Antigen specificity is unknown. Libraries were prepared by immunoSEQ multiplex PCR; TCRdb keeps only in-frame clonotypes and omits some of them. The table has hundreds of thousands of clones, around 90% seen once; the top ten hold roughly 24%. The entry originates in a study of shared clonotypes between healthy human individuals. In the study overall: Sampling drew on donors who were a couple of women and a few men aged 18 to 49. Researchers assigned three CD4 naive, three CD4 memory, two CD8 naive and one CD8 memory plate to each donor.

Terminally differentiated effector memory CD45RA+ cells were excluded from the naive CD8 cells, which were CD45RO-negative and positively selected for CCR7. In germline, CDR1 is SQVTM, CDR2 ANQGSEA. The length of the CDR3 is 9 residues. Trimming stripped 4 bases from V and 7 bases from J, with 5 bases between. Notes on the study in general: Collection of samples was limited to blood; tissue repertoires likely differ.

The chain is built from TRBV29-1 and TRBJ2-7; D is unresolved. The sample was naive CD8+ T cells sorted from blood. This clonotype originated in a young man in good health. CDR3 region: CSVGEEQYF. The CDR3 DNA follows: TGCAGCGTTGGCGAGGAGCAGTACTTC.